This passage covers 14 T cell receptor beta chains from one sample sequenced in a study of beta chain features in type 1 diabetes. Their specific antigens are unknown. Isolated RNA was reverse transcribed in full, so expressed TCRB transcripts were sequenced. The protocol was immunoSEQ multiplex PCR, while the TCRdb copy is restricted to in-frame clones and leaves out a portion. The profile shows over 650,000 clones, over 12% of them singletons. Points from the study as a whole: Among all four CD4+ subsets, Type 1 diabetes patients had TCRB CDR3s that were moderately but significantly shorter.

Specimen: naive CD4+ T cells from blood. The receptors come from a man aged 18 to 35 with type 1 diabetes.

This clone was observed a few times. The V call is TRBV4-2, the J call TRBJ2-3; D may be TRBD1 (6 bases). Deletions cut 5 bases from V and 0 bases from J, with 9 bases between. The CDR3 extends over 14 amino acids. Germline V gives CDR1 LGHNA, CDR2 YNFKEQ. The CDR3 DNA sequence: TGTGCCAGCAGCACTAGGGGGAGCACAGATACGCAGTATTTT. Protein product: CASSTRGSTDTQYF.

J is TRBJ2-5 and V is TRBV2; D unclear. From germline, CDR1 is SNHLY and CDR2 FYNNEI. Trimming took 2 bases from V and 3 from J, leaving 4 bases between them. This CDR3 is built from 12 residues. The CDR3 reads CASSEIEETQYF. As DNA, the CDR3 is TGTGCCAGCAGTGAAATTGAAGAGACCCAGTACTTC.

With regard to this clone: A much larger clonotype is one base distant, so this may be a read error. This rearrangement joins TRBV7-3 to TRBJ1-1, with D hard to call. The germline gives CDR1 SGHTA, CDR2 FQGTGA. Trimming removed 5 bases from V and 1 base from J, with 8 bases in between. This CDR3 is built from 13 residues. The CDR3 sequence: CASSVEGNTEAFF. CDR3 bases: TGTGCCAGCAGCGTTGAGGGGAACACTGAAGCTTTCTTT.

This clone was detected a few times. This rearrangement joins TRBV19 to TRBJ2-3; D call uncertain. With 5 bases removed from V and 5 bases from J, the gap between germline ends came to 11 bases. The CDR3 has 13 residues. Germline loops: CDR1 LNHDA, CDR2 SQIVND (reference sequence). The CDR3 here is CASSASIQDTQYF. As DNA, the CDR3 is TGTGCCAGTAGTGCCTCGATACAAGATACGCAGTATTTT.

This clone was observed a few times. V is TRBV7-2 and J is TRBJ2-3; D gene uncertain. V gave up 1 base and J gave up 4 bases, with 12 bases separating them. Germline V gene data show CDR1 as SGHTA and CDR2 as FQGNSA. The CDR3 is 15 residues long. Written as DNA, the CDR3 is TGTGCCAGCAGCTTAGGGTTGGCTTCTCCAGATACGCAGTATTTT. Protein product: CASSLGLASPDTQYF.

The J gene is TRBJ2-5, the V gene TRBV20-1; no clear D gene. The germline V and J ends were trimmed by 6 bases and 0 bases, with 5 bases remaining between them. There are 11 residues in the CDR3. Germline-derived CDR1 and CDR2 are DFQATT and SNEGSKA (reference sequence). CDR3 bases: TGCAGTGCAGGGTACCAAGAGACCCAGTACTTC. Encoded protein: CSAGYQETQYF.

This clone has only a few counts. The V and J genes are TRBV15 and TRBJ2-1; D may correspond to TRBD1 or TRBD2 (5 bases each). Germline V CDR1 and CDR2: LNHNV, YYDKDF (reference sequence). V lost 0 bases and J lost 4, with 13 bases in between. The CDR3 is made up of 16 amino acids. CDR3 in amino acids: CATSRENRDGYNEQFF. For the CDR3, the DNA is TGTGCCACCAGCAGAGAGAACCGGGACGGTTACAATGAGCAGTTCTTC.

The CDR3 DNA sequence: TGTGCTAGTGGCCACACGACCCCGTTGGGTACGCAGTATTTT. This translates into CASGHTTPLGTQYF. The chain employs TRBV12-5 and TRBJ2-3; no clear D. V lost 6 bases and J lost 8, with 18 bases in between. Per germline, CDR1 LGHNT and CDR2 FRNRAP. This CDR3 has 14 residues.

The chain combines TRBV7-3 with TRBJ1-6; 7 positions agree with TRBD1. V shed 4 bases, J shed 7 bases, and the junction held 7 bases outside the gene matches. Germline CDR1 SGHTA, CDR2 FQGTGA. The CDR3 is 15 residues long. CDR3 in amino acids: CASSSQGNGNSPLHF. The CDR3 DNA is TGTGCCAGCAGCTCACAGGGGAATGGAAATTCACCCCTCCACTTT.

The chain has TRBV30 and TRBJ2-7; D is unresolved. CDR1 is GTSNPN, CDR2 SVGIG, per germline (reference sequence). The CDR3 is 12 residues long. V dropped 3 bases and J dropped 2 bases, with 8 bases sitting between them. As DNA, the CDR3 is TGTGCCTGGAGCGGGCTGCCCTACGAGCAGTACTTC. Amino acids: CAWSGLPYEQYF.

CDR3 DNA sequence: TGTGCCAGCAGCTCGACCCGGACAGGGAGGACCGGGGAGCTGTTTTTT. This sequence encodes CASSSTRTGRTGELFF. The chain carries TRBV9 and TRBJ2-2; TRBD1 matches 8 bases. The CDR3 totals 16 residues. The germline V gene encodes CDR1 SGDLS and CDR2 YYNGEE. Losses at the gene ends were 4 bases for V and 5 bases for J; bases not matched to a gene: 10.

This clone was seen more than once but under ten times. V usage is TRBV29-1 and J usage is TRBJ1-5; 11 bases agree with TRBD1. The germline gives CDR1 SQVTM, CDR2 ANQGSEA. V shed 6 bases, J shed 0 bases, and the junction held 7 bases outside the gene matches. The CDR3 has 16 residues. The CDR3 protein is CSVRDRGIYSNQPQHF. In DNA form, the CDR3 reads TGCAGCGTCCGGGACAGGGGGATCTATAGCAATCAGCCCCAGCATTTT.

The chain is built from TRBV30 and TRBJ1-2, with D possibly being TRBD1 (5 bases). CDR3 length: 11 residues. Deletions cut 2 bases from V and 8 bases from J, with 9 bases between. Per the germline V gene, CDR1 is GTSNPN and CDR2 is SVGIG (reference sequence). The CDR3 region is CAWSPGEGYTF. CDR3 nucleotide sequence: TGTGCCTGGAGTCCGGGGGAGGGCTACACCTTC.

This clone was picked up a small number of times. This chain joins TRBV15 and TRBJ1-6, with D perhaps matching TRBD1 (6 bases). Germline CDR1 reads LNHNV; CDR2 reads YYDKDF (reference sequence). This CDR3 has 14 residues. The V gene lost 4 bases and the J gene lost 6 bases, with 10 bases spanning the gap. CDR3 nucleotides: TGTGCCACCAGCATATGGGGGGCTAATTCACCCCTCCACTTT. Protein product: CATSIWGANSPLHF.